These 10 T cell receptor beta chains were sequenced from one sample in a study of regulatory T cells in long-lasting Graves disease. Stated time point: newly diagnosed GD, antithyroid drugs for less than 3 months. PBMC-extracted RNA yielded the TCR library. Through Arm-PCR of CDR3 regions and iRepertoire HTBI primers, TCR beta libraries were built. TCRdb independently ran MiXCR on the multiplex PCR reads; one entry per CDR3 protein. The data show 500,000 or so distinct CDR3 sequences, 12% to 15% seen once. The same data also went into a second study, on T cells in Graves' hyperthyroidism and ophthalmopathy.

Sequenced material: peripheral blood mononuclear cells (PBMCs), taken at new diagnosis, from a patient treated with antithyroid drugs. Source of these receptors: a woman aged 45-59 years with Graves disease.

CDR3 protein: CASSLSTSEYNEQFF. In nucleotides, the CDR3 is TGTGCCAGCAGCTTATCGACTAGCGAATACAATGAGCAGTTCTTC. This sequence joins TRBV7-2 and TRBJ2-1; 8 bases are shared with TRBD2. Germline values: CDR1 SGHTA, CDR2 FQGNSA. V dropped 2 bases and J dropped 4; count of bases not matched to a gene: 4. The CDR3 is made up of 15 amino acids.

This clonotype showed up many times. CDR3 DNA sequence: TGCGCCAGCAGCTGGTCGACAGGGGGAACCTATGGCTACACCTTC. Its translation is CASSWSTGGTYGYTF. The chain combines TRBV5-1 with TRBJ1-2, with 9 positions matching TRBD1. The germline gives CDR1 SGHRS, CDR2 YFSETQ. This CDR3 spans 15 amino acids. Losses at the gene ends were 3 bases for V and 4 bases for J; bases not matched to a gene: 7.

The chain has TRBV28 and TRBJ2-1, with no clear D. This CDR3 region has 15 residues. Per germline, CDR1 MDHEN and CDR2 SYDVKM. Between the trimmed V and J ends, which lost 3 bases and 4 bases, there was a span of 13 bases. The CDR3 here is CASSFLVSEYNEQFF. As DNA, the CDR3 is TGTGCCAGCAGTTTTCTGGTTTCGGAATACAATGAGCAGTTCTTC.

This clonotype was detected only a few times. The rearrangement links TRBV4-1 to TRBJ2-3; no clear D. Per the germline V gene, CDR1 is MGHRA and CDR2 is YSYEKL. The CDR3 sequence is 12 residues long. The V and J ends lost 2 bases and 3 bases respectively, with 3 bases between them. The CDR3 nucleotides are TGCGCCAGCAGCCAAATTACAGATACGCAGTATTTT. Protein: CASSQITDTQYF.

For this clonotype: A junction boundary mismatches the germline segment, possibly from a read error. This chain uses TRBV12-3 or TRBV12-4 with TRBJ1-1; possible D gene TRBD1, 5 bases. The length of the CDR3 is 13 residues. CDR3 protein: CASSFAVSLGRYF. CDR3 bases: TGTGCCAGCAGTTTCGCAGTCTCGCTGGGACGGTACTTT.

This clonotype was seen many times. This chain links TRBV5-1 with TRBJ2-3; maybe TRBD1 (6 bases). Trimming shortened V by 5 bases and J by 4 bases, and 14 bases separated the two germline ends. Germline V gene data show CDR1 as SGHRS and CDR2 as YFSETQ. The CDR3 has 14 residues. CDR3 nucleotide sequence: TGCGCCAGCAGTACTCAGGGGACCGCAGATACGCAGTATTTT. The encoded protein is CASSTQGTADTQYF.

V gene TRBV7-3 combines with J gene TRBJ2-1; TRBD2 aligns across 9 bases. This CDR3 has 16 residues. The J segment lost 9 bases and the V segment lost 2 bases, leaving 11 bases of the junction unmatched. From germline, CDR1 is SGHTA and CDR2 FQGTGA. The CDR3 loop reads CASSLLSGGAVGEQFF. The CDR3 bases are TGTGCCAGCAGCTTACTTAGCGGGGGAGCTGTGGGTGAGCAGTTCTTC. Supplemented by reference TRBV7-3 and TRBJ2-1, the full variable domain reads GAGVSQTPSNKVTEKGKYVELRCDPISGHTALYWYRQSLGQGPEFLIYFQGTGAADDSGLPNDRFFAVRPEGSVSTLKIQRTERGDSAVYLCASSLLSGGAVGEQFFGPGTRLTVL.

This clonotype was seen many times. The rearrangement links TRBV4-2 to TRBJ2-5, with D maybe TRBD2 (6 bases). The CDR3 has 15 residues. Germline assignment: CDR1 LGHNA and CDR2 YNFKEQ. The V end lost 0 bases, the J end lost 0 bases, and 8 bases lay between the germline ends. The CDR3 sequence is CASSQEIADQETQYF. The CDR3 nucleotides are TGTGCCAGCAGCCAAGAAATAGCGGACCAAGAGACCCAGTACTTC.

As DNA, the CDR3 is TGCAGTGCGCACAGGGAAGTAGGCAATCAGCCCCAGCATTTT. The encoded protein is CSAHREVGNQPQHF. The chain joins TRBV20-1 to TRBJ1-5; TRBD1 is a possible D gene (6 bases). Germline loops: CDR1 DFQATT, CDR2 SNEGSKA (reference sequence). The germline V and J ends were trimmed by 6 bases and 2 bases, with 14 bases remaining between them. This CDR3 contains 14 residues.

This clonotype has a count of ten or more. J is TRBJ1-2 and V is TRBV5-5; D unresolved. The germline V and J ends were trimmed by 0 bases and 2 bases, with 8 bases remaining between them. This CDR3 contains 14 residues. Germline assignment: CDR1 SGHKS and CDR2 YYEKEE (reference sequence). In DNA form, the CDR3 reads TGTGCCAGCAGCTTGGGGACGGAGAACTATGGCTACACCTTC. Residues: CASSLGTENYGYTF. The variable domain in full, completed from reference TRBV5-5 and TRBJ1-2, reads DAGVTQSPTHLIKTRGQQVTLRCSPISGHKSVSWYQQVLGQGPQFIFQYYEKEERGRGNFPDRFSARQFPNYSSELNVNALLLGDSALYLCASSLGTENYGYTFGSGTRLTVV.